This T cell receptor beta chain was recovered during a study of control samples from healthy donors and cancer patients. The assay was immunoSEQ multiplex PCR, and TCRdb's table has in-frame clones only and misses some. The data show approximately 100,000 clones, with 84% seen just once and around 40% held by the top ten. The germline V and J ends were trimmed by 3 bases and 10 bases, with 10 bases remaining between them. Germline CDR1 is SNHLY and CDR2 is FYNNEI. The CDR3 contains 12 residues. The source of this sequence is a man between 65 and 80 years old with lung cancer. The sample consisted of PBMCs. The V call is TRBV2, the J call TRBJ2-1; D ambiguous. This CDR3 reads CASSEARGEQFF. CDR3 DNA sequence: TGTGCCAGCAGTGAGGCTAGAGGAGAGCAGTTCTTC.